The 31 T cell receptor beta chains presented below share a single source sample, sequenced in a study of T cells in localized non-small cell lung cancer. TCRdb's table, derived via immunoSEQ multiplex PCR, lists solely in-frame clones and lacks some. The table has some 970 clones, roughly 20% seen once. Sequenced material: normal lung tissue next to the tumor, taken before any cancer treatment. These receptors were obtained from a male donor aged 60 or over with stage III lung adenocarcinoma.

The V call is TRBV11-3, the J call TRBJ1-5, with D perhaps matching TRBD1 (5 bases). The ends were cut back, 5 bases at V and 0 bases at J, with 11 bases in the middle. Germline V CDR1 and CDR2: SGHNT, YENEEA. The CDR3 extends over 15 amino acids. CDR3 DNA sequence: TGTGCCAGCAGCCTGGGGGGACTTAGCAATCAGCCCCAGCATTTT. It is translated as CASSLGGLSNQPQHF.

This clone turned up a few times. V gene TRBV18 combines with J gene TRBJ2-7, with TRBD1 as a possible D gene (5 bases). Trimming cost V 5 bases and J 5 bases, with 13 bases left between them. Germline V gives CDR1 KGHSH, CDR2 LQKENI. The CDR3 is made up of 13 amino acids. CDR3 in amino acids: CASSTTGFNEQYF. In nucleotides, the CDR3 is TGTGCCAGCTCAACAACAGGATTCAACGAGCAGTACTTC.

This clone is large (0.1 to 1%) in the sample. CDR3 sequence (DNA): TGTGCCAGCATGGAAACTTCTGCAACTAATGAAAAACTGTTTTTT. Translation: CASMETSATNEKLFF. The V call is TRBV9, the J call TRBJ1-4; D unresolved. CDR1 and CDR2 from the germline V gene are SGDLS and YYNGEE. Trimming removed 6 bases from V and 0 bases from J, with 12 bases in between. This CDR3 comprises 15 residues.

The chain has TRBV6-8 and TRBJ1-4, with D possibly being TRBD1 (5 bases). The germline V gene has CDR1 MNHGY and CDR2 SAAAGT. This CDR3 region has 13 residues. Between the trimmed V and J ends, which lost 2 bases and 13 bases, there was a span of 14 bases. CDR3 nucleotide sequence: TGTGCCAGCAGTTACGTTCCTGGGGGTGGACTGTTTTTT. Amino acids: CASSYVPGGGLFF.

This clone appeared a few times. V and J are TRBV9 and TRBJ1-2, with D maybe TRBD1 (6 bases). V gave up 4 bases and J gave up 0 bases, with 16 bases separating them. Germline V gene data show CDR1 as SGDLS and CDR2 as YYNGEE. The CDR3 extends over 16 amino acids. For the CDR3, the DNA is TGTGCCAGCAGCCCCGTAAACAGGGTAGCTAACTATGGCTACACCTTC. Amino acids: CASSPVNRVANYGYTF.

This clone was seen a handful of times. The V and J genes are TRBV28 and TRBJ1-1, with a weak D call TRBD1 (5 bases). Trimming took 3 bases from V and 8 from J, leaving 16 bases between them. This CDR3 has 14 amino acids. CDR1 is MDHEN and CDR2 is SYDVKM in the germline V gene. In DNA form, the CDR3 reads TGTGCCAGCAGTTTGTCATGGTCGGGGACCGAAGCTTTCTTT. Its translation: CASSLSWSGTEAFF.

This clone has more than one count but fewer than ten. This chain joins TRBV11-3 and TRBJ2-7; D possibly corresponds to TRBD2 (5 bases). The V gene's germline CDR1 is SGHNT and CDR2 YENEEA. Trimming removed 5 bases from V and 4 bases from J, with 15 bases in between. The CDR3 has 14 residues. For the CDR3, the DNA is TGTGCCAGCAGCCCTGACGGAGGCGCTTACGAGCAGTACTTC. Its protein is CASSPDGGAYEQYF.

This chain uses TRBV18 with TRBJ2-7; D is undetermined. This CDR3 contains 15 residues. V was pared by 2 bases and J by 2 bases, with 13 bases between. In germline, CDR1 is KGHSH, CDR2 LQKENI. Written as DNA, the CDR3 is TGTGCCAGCTCACCAGTCAATACCCGAACCTACGAGCAGTACTTC. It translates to CASSPVNTRTYEQYF.

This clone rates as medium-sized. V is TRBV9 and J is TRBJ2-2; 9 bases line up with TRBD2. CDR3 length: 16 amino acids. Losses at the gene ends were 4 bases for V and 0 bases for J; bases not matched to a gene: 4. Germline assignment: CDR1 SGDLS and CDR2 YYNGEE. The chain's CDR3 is CASSMASGANTGELFF. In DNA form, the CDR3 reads TGTGCCAGCAGCATGGCTAGCGGGGCGAACACCGGGGAGCTGTTTTTT. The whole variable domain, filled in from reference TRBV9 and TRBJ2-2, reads DSGVTQTPKHLITATGQRVTLRCSPRSGDLSVYWYQQSLDQGLQFLIQYYNGEERAKGNILERFSAQQFPDLHSELNLSSLELGDSALYFCASSMASGANTGELFFGEGSRLTVL.

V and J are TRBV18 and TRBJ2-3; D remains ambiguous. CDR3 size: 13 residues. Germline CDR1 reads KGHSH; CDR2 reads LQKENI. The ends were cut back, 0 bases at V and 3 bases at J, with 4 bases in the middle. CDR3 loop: CASSPPGTDTQYF. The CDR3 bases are TGTGCCAGCTCACCACCGGGAACAGATACGCAGTATTTT.

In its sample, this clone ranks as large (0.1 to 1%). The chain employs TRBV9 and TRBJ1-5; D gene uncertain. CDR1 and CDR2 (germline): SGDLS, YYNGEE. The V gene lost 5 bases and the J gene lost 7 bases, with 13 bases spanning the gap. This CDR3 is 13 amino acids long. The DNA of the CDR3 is TGTGCCAGCAGTTCTGATTTTGAGCAGCCCCAGCATTTT. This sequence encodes CASSSDFEQPQHF. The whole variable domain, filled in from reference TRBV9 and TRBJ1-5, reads DSGVTQTPKHLITATGQRVTLRCSPRSGDLSVYWYQQSLDQGLQFLIQYYNGEERAKGNILERFSAQQFPDLHSELNLSSLELGDSALYFCASSSDFEQPQHFGDGTRLSIL.

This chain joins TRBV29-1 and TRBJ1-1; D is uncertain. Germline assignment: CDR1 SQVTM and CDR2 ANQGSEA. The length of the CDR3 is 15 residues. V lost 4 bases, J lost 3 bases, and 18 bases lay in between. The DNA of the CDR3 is TGCAGCGTTGTGATAGGGAGTGGGTATGACACTGAAGCTTTCTTT. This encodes CSVVIGSGYDTEAFF.

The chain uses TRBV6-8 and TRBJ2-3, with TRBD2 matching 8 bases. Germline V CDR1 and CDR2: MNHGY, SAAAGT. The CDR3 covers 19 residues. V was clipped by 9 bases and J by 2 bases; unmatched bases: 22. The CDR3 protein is CASPRTGYALAEITDTQYF. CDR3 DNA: TGTGCCAGTCCTCGAACAGGGTACGCACTAGCGGAGATCACAGATACGCAGTATTTT.

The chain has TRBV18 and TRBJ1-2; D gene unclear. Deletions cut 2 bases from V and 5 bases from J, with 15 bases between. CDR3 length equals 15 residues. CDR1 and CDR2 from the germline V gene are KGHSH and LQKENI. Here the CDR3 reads CASSPSAASEYGYTF. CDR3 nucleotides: TGTGCCAGCTCACCATCAGCGGCCAGCGAATATGGCTACACCTTC.

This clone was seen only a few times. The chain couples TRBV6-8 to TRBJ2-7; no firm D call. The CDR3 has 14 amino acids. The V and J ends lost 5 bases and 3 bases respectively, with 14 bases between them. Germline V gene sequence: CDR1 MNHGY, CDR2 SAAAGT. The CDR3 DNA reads TGTGCCAGCAGTGAGGCCACGATGGGCTACGAGCAGTACTTC. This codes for CASSEATMGYEQYF.

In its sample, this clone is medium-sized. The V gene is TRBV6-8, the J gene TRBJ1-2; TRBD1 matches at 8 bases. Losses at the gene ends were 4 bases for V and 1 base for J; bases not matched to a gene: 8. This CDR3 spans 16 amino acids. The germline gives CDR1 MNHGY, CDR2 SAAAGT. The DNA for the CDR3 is TGTGCCAGCAGTTCCCCGACAGGGGATATTAACTATGGCTACACCTTC. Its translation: CASSSPTGDINYGYTF.

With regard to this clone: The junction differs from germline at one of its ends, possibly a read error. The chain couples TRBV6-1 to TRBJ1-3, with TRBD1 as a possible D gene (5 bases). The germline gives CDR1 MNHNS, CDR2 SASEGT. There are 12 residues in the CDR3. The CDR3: CASSEAARDRNF. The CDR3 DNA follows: TGTGCCAGCAGTGAAGCCGCGAGGGACCGGAATTTT.

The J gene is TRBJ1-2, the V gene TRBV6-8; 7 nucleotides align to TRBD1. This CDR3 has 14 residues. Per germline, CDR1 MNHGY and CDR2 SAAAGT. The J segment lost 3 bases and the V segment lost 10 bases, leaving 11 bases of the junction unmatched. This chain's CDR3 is CAIGKGALDYGYTF. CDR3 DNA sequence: TGTGCCATCGGGAAGGGGGCGTTGGACTATGGCTACACCTTC.

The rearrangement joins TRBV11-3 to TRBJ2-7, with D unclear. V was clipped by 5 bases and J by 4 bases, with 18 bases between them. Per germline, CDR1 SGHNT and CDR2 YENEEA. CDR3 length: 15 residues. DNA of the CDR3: TGTGCCAGCAGCCTACGTGACACCTCCTTATACGAGCAGTACTTC. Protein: CASSLRDTSLYEQYF.

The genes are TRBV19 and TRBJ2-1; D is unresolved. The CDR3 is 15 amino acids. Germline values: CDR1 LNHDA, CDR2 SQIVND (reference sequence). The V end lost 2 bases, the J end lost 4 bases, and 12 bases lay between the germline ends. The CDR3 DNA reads TGTGCCAGTAGTATAACCACTACTCCTTACAATGAGCAGTTCTTC. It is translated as CASSITTTPYNEQFF.

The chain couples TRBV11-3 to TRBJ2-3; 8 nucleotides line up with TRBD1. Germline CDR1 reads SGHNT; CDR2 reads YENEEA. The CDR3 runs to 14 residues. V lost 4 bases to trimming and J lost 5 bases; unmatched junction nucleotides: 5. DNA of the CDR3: TGTGCCAGCAGCTCTGGACAGGGCGGAGATACGCAGTATTTT. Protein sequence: CASSSGQGGDTQYF.

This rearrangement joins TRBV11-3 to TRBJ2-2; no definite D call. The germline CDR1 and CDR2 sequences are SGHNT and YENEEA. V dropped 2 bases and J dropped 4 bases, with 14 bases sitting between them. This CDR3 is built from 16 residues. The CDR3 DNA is TGTGCCAGCAGCTTAAACCCGGACGGATCCACCGGGGAGCTGTTTTTT. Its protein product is CASSLNPDGSTGELFF.

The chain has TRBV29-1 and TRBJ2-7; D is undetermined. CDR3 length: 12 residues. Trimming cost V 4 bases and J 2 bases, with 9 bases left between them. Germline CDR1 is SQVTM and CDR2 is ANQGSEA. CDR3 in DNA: TGCAGCGTTGGCTACGGAACCTACGAGCAGTACTTC. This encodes CSVGYGTYEQYF.

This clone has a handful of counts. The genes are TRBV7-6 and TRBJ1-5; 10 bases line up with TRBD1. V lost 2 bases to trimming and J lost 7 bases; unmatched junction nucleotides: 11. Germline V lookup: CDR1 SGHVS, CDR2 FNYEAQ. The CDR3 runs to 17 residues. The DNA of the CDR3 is TGTGCCAGCAGCTTACTAGACAGGGGGCAGACGAGACAGCCCCAGCATTTT. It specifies CASSLLDRGQTRQPQHF.

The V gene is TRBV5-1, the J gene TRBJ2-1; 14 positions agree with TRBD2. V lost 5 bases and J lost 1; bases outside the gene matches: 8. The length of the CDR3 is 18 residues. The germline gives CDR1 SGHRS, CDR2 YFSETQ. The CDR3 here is CASSSGTSGGLSYNEQFF. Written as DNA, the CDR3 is TGCGCCAGCAGTTCCGGGACTAGCGGGGGCCTATCCTACAATGAGCAGTTCTTC.

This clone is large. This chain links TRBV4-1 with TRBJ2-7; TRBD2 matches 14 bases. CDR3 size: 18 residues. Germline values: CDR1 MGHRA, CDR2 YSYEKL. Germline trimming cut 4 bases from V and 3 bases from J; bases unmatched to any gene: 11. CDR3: CASSLRTSGGTGGYEQYF. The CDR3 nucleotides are TGCGCCAGCAGCCTCAGGACTAGCGGGGGGACCGGAGGCTACGAGCAGTACTTC.

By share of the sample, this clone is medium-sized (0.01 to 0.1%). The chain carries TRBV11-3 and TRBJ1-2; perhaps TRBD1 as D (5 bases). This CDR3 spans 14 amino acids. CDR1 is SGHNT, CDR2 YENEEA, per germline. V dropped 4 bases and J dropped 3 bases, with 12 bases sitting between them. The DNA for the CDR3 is TGTGCCAGCAGCTCAGGAGCGGGGGACTATGGCTACACCTTC. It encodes CASSSGAGDYGYTF.

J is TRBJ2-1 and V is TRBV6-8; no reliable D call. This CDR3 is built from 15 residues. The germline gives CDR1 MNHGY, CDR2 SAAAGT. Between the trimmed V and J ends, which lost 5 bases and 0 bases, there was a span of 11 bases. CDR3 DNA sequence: TGTGCCAGCAGTGAGACGATGGGCTCCTACAATGAGCAGTTCTTC. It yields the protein CASSETMGSYNEQFF.

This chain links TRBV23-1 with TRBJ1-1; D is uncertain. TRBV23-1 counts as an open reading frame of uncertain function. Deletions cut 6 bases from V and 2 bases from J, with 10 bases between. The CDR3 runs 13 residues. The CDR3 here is CASSIRKNTEAFF. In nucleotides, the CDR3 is TGCGCCAGCAGCATAAGAAAAAACACTGAAGCTTTCTTT.

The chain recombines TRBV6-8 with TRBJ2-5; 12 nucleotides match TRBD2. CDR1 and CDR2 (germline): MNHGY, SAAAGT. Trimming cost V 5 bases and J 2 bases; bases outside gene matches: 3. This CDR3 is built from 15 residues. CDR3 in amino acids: CASSELAGGQETQYF. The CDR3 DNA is TGTGCCAGCAGTGAGCTAGCGGGGGGGCAAGAGACCCAGTACTTC.

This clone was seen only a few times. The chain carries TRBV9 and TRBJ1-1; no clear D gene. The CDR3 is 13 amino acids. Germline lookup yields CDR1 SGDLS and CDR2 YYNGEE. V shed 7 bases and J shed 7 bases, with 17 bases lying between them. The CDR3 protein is CASGPSVGREAFF. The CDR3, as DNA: TGTGCCAGCGGCCCTTCAGTGGGCCGTGAAGCTTTCTTT.